This entry features one T cell receptor beta chain sequence. Its antigen has not been determined. Base qualities are not at hand, and no much larger clone is one base apart. TCRbeta CDR3 regions were amplified from genomic DNA by means of the immunoSEQ Assay, a bias-controlled multiplex PCR. In the source study's methods: Within the assay, amplification of reference gene primers was used to estimate how many nucleated cells each sample contained. To quantify the absolute abundance of each unique TCRbeta CDR3 rearrangement, sequence reads were collapsed and filtered. For each sample, productive Simpson clonality was calculated as the square root of Simpson's diversity index across productive rearrangements. Not all clones reach the TCRdb copy of this immuneACCESS table, which keeps in-frame sequences only. Checked studies attribute under half of the gap to unresolved V genes and leave the rest unexplained. That table supplies the V and J calls and clone size; D and trimming were determined from the DNA. This sample gives some 94,000 clones in total; about 90% of them show up just once. The ten largest clones represent roughly 1.1% of the sample.

Collaborating institutions collected whole blood in K2EDTA tubes following their own protocols. For TCRbeta analysis, collaborator samples were shipped as frozen whole blood, as isolated PBMCs, or as DNA extracted from either sample type. The data were obtained in a study of blood T cell repertoires in COVID-19 (dated by TCRdb to the early 2020s). Looking at the study overall: Samples covering the acute and convalescent phases of COVID-19 were provided by collaborators in the United States, Italy and Spain. The material from the prospective study consisted of cDNA or gDNA derived from T cells, B-cell-depleted T cells, or PBMCs. Deeply sampled blood TCRbeta repertoires from subjects exposed to, actively infected with, or recovered from COVID-19 were included in the dataset. The repertoires were made available in a free public database intended to serve as a resource for research on the immune response to SARS-CoV-2. The samples were drawn from the first 160 participants of the ongoing ImmuneRACE study and from 950 to 1,500 subjects provided by 6 global collaborators. A de-identified subject ID, COVID-19 status, age in years and sex were almost always included in the sample metadata. HLA class I and class II types, where available, came from metadata supplied by the sample provider rather than from assay-based typing. The paper as a whole reports these results and caveats: The amount of clinical and demographic metadata varied by source and participant and was provided uncurated.

From the cysteine through the phenylalanine, the CDR3 covers 15 amino acids. Only the CDR3 DNA stays, 45 bases, in frame from base 1. The germline V gene sets CDR1 to MDHEN and CDR2 to SYDVKM. Here V drops 1 base and J drops 8 bases, and the junction holds 6 bases not matched to any gene. This sequence originates from a human donor in a cohort sampled during active COVID-19. Sequenced: peripheral blood. The chain employs TRBV28 and TRBJ1-2, and TRBD1 aligns with 11 junction nucleotides. The CDR3 protein: CASSLFLGTGGGYTF. The DNA sequence is given as TGTGCCAGCAGTTTATTCCTGGGGACAGGGGGAGGCTACACCTTC.